This is a list of T cell receptor beta chains from one sample in a study of T cell responses to AZD1222 COVID-19 vaccine. Here immunoSEQ multiplex PCR was the method, and the copy in TCRdb shows in-frame clones only, minus some. The data show 130,000 or so clones, roughly 85% seen once. The material was peripheral blood, obtained 28 days after the second dose of the MenACWY control vaccine. The receptors derive from an adult who received the MenACWY meningococcal vaccine as a control. CDR3s include the opening cysteine and the closing phenylalanine or tryptophan. D genes are given only for firm matches. Clone sizes are given selectively: once, few, many, or a class where the clone is expanded.

d_gene,abundance,v_gene,j_gene,CDR3aa,CDR3nt
NA,NA,TRBV7-9,TRBJ2-7,CASSLMGGPTYEQYF,TGTGCCAGCAGCTTAATGGGAGGCCCTACCTACGAGCAGTACTTC
NA,NA,TRBV11-3,TRBJ1-3,CASSLGGGPSGNTIYF,TGTGCCAGCAGCTTAGGAGGGGGACCCTCTGGAAACACCATATATTTT
TRBD1,NA,TRBV5-5,TRBJ2-3,CASSLDRAADTQYF,TGTGCCAGCAGCCTAGACAGGGCGGCAGATACGCAGTATTTT
TRBD2,NA,TRBV2,TRBJ2-3,CASSHPSGRGTDTQYF,TGTGCCAGCAGTCACCCTAGCGGGAGGGGCACAGATACGCAGTATTTT
NA,NA,TRBV4-1,TRBJ1-1,CASSQAFPAGITEAFF,TGCGCCAGCAGCCAAGCCTTCCCGGCAGGGATTACTGAAGCTTTCTTT
TRBD2,NA,TRBV19,TRBJ2-7,CASSLLAGEYEQYF,TGTGCCAGTAGCCTACTAGCGGGAGAGTACGAGCAGTACTTC
NA,NA,TRBV5-4,TRBJ2-5,CASSLGRGVSGETQYF,TGTGCCAGCAGCTTGGGGCGAGGGGTGTCGGGGGAGACCCAGTACTTC
NA,NA,TRBV12-3/TRBV12-4,TRBJ1-1,CASSLGGAEAFF,TGTGCCAGCAGCCTCGGGGGGGCTGAAGCTTTCTTT
NA,NA,TRBV6-6,TRBJ2-3,CASSPPRGRGGTDTQYF,TGTGCCAGCAGTCCCCCTCGCGGCAGGGGGGGCACAGATACGCAGTATTTT
NA,once,TRBV5-6,TRBJ2-5,CASRPRGQETQYF,TGTGCCAGCAGACCTCGGGGACAAGAGACCCAGTACTTC
TRBD1,few,TRBV9,TRBJ1-6,CASSGQGAAGSPLHF,TGTGCCAGCAGCGGGCAGGGGGCAGCCGGTTCACCCCTCCACTTT
NA,once,TRBV30,TRBJ1-6,CAWRGRRGSSPLHF,TGTGCCTGGAGGGGCCGACGAGGAAGTTCACCCCTCCACTTT
TRBD1,NA,TRBV6-1,TRBJ2-2,CASSGFLRDSTGELFF,TGTGCCAGCAGTGGGTTCCTCCGGGACAGCACCGGGGAGCTGTTTTTT
NA,NA,TRBV30,TRBJ2-7,CAWSVPGVEQYF,TGTGCCTGGAGTGTACCAGGGGTCGAGCAGTACTTC
TRBD1,NA,TRBV19,TRBJ1-2,CASSTRGANGYTF,TGTGCCAGTAGTACCAGGGGGGCGAATGGCTACACCTTC
TRBD1,few,TRBV5-1,TRBJ2-5,CASSLNTGGRETQYF,TGCGCCAGCAGCTTGAACACAGGGGGCCGGGAGACCCAGTACTTC